This TCR beta chain is drawn from a study of OX40 agonist ivuxolimab in advanced cancers. Study overall: The study enrolled dose-escalation patients with hepatocellular carcinoma, melanoma, renal cell or head and neck cancer.

Using immunoSEQ multiplex PCR, the repertoire was profiled, and TCRdb retains in-frame clones only, with some absent. The table includes 65,000 to 70,000 clones, roughly 84% detected once. The ends lost 4 bases at V and 4 bases at J; junction bases unmatched: 4. CDR3 length: 14 residues. Germline V gene lookup returns CDR1 SEHNR and CDR2 FQNEAQ (reference sequence). This sequence was found in an adult with an advanced solid tumor such as melanoma, head and neck, liver or kidney cancer. V gene TRBV7-9 combines with J gene TRBJ1-3; TRBD1 matches at 7 bases. Source: CD4+ or CD8+ T cells sorted from blood, taken in a trial of the OX40 agonist ivuxolimab. CDR3 sequence: CASSSSGQGNTIYF. Here the CDR3 DNA reads TGTGCCAGCAGCTCTTCGGGACAGGGAAACACCATATATTTT.